The 25 T cell receptor beta chains in this list originate from one sample, sequenced in a study of OX40 agonist ivuxolimab in advanced cancers. Here immunoSEQ multiplex PCR was the method, and the copy in TCRdb shows in-frame clones only, minus some. The sample comprises 60,000 to 85,000 clones, about 90% of which are singletons, and about 0.57% rests with the top ten. The sequencing used CD4+ or CD8+ T cells sorted from blood, collected in a trial of the OX40 agonist ivuxolimab. These receptors originate from an adult with an advanced solid tumor such as melanoma, head and neck, liver or kidney cancer.

This clone was observed a handful of times. V gene TRBV6-5 combines with J gene TRBJ1-2; D might be TRBD1 (5 bases). Trimming removed 6 bases from V and 6 bases from J, with 20 bases in between. The CDR3 has 15 residues. CDR1 is MNHEY, CDR2 SVGAGI, per germline. The DNA for the CDR3 is TGTGCCAGCAGGATCCCAGGGCAGGGCTGGAATGGCTACACCTTC. Translated: CASRIPGQGWNGYTF.

The V call is TRBV18, the J call TRBJ1-6; D ambiguous. This CDR3 has 16 residues. CDR1 is KGHSH, CDR2 LQKENI, per germline. V lost 1 base and J 0 bases, leaving 7 bases between the germline ends. The CDR3 sequence is CASSPRQSSYNSPLHF. The CDR3 DNA follows: TGTGCCAGCTCACCACGCCAGAGCTCCTATAATTCACCCCTCCACTTT.

This clone was counted a few times. This sequence joins TRBV30 and TRBJ1-2, with D hard to call. The germline V and J ends were trimmed by 3 bases and 7 bases, with 9 bases remaining between them. CDR1 is GTSNPN, CDR2 SVGIG, per germline (reference sequence). The CDR3 is made up of 11 amino acids. Here the CDR3 DNA reads TGTGCCTGGAGCGTTAGGAGTGGCTACACCTTC. This gives the protein CAWSVRSGYTF.

As DNA, the CDR3 is TGTGCCAGCAGTTACGAACGAGGACAAGAGACCCAGTACTTC. Its protein is CASSYERGQETQYF. V usage is TRBV6-5 and J usage is TRBJ2-5; D gene ambiguous. Germline CDR1 reads MNHEY; CDR2 reads SVGAGI. CDR3 length: 14 residues. Between the trimmed V and J ends, which lost 2 bases and 2 bases, there was a span of 9 bases.

The chain employs TRBV5-3 and TRBJ1-2, with D tentatively TRBD1 (5 bases). TRBV5-3 is flagged as an ORF with uncertain function. V was trimmed by 2 bases and J by 8 bases, leaving 16 bases between them. CDR3 size: 14 residues. The chain's CDR3 is CARSFTGGEVGYTF. CDR3 coding DNA: TGTGCCAGAAGCTTCACAGGTGGCGAAGTGGGCTACACCTTC.

The rearrangement links TRBV30 to TRBJ2-5; 15 nucleotides line up with TRBD2. Germline lookup yields CDR1 GTSNPN and CDR2 SVGIG (reference sequence). This CDR3 comprises 16 residues. J lost 1 base, V lost 1 base, and 1 base had no gene match. As DNA, the CDR3 is TGTGCCTGGAGTGGGACTAGCGGGGGGGGCCAAGAGACCCAGTACTTC. Protein sequence: CAWSGTSGGGQETQYF.

This chain joins TRBV9 and TRBJ2-3; D might be TRBD1 or TRBD2, each matching 5 bases. V gave up 4 bases and J gave up 6 bases, with 18 bases separating them. Germline CDR1 is SGDLS and CDR2 is YYNGEE. This CDR3 is built from 15 residues. As DNA, the CDR3 is TGTGCCAGCAGCCGAGAGAGGGGTAGGGCGGATACGCAGTATTTT. Translation gives CASSRERGRADTQYF. The variable domain in full, with the rest retrieved from reference TRBV9 and TRBJ2-3, is DSGVTQTPKHLITATGQRVTLRCSPRSGDLSVYWYQQSLDQGLQFLIQYYNGEERAKGNILERFSAQQFPDLHSELNLSSLELGDSALYFCASSRERGRADTQYFGPGTRLTVL.

V gene TRBV9 combines with J gene TRBJ2-2; TRBD1 is a possible D gene (6 bases). Germline assignment: CDR1 SGDLS and CDR2 YYNGEE. Deletions cut 4 bases from V and 3 bases from J, with 16 bases between. The CDR3 has 16 residues. In nucleotides, the CDR3 is TGTGCCAGCAGCATACAGAACAGGGTTGACACCGGGGAGCTGTTTTTT. Residues: CASSIQNRVDTGELFF.

There are a few counts of this clone. The chain recombines TRBV19 with TRBJ2-2; D uncertain. Trimming stripped 2 bases from V and 6 bases from J, with 13 bases between. There are 15 residues in the CDR3. Germline CDR1 LNHDA, CDR2 SQIVND (reference sequence). CDR3 amino acids: CASSIRASLSGELFF. The CDR3 nucleotides are TGTGCCAGTAGTATAAGGGCCAGCCTCTCCGGGGAGCTGTTTTTT.

V usage is TRBV9 and J usage is TRBJ2-5, with D possibly TRBD2 on 6 matching bases. The CDR3 is 15 amino acids. Germline V lookup: CDR1 SGDLS, CDR2 YYNGEE. Trimming pared 0 bases from V and 5 bases from J, leaving 14 bases between. The CDR3 reads CASSVGPAGRETQYF. The CDR3 DNA follows: TGTGCCAGCAGCGTAGGCCCCGCGGGGCGGGAGACCCAGTACTTC.

The rearrangement links TRBV5-4 to TRBJ2-5, with D possibly being TRBD1 (5 bases). The germline V gene has CDR1 SGHNT and CDR2 YYREEE (reference sequence). The CDR3 totals 16 residues. V was trimmed by 0 bases and J by 4 bases, leaving 16 bases between them. The CDR3 coding sequence is TGTGCCAGCAGCTTGGCCCGGAAGGGGATGGGAGAGACCCAGTACTTC. Translation: CASSLARKGMGETQYF. Filled out from reference TRBV5-4 and TRBJ2-5, the complete variable domain reads ETGVTQSPTHLIKTRGQQVTLRCSSQSGHNTVSWYQQALGQGPQFIFQYYREEENGRGNFPPRFSGLQFPNYSSELNVNALELDDSALYLCASSLARKGMGETQYFGPGTRLLVL.

This clone came up a few times. This chain joins TRBV4-2 and TRBJ2-7; D is possibly TRBD2 (5 bases). CDR1 is LGHNA, CDR2 YNFKEQ, per germline. With 4 bases removed from V and 0 bases from J, the gap between germline ends came to 13 bases. The CDR3 runs 15 residues. The CDR3 DNA follows: TGTGCCAGCAGCCTAGGGAAGCGGCTCTCCTACGAGCAGTACTTC. The encoded protein is CASSLGKRLSYEQYF.

V gene TRBV10-1 combines with J gene TRBJ1-1; possibly TRBD1 for D (5 bases). Germline CDR1 reads WNHNN; CDR2 reads SYGVQD (reference sequence). The CDR3 sequence is 13 residues long. V shed 6 bases and J shed 1 base, with 9 bases lying between them. Here the CDR3 reads CASSPGQNTEAFF. The CDR3 DNA sequence: TGCGCCAGCAGCCCCGGACAGAACACTGAAGCTTTCTTT.

V is TRBV7-2 and J is TRBJ1-1; tentative D call: TRBD1 (5 bases). CDR1 is SGHTA and CDR2 is FQGNSA in the germline V gene. V lost 5 bases and J 8 bases, leaving 15 bases between the germline ends. The CDR3 is made up of 13 amino acids. Here the CDR3 DNA reads TGTGCCAGCAGCGTAAGCCCCGGGGCAGAAGCTTTCTTT. Encoded protein: CASSVSPGAEAFF.

The chain employs TRBV10-2 and TRBJ1-1; D remains unclear. Trimming took 7 bases from V and 0 from J, leaving 12 bases between them. CDR3 length: 14 residues. From germline, CDR1 is WSHSY and CDR2 SAAADI. The CDR3 DNA follows: TGCGCCAGCAAGGGCTGGAACATGAACACTGAAGCTTTCTTT. Protein product: CASKGWNMNTEAFF.

The chain joins TRBV10-2 to TRBJ1-2, with 8 bases lining up with TRBD1. The V gene end was trimmed by 0 bases and the J gene end by 4 bases; junction bases not matched to a gene: 7. CDR1 WSHSY and CDR2 SAAADI come from the germline V gene. CDR3 size: 16 residues. The CDR3 region is CASSESGQAAIYGYTF. CDR3 nucleotides: TGCGCCAGCAGTGAGTCGGGACAGGCGGCCATCTATGGCTACACCTTC.

The rearrangement uses TRBV28 and TRBJ2-3; 8 positions match TRBD1. The germline gives CDR1 MDHEN, CDR2 SYDVKM. The V and J ends lost 5 bases and 5 bases, in that order; junction bases with no gene match: 12. This CDR3 is built from 16 residues. CDR3 sequence: CASSRRQGPGRDTQYF. In nucleotides, the CDR3 is TGTGCCAGCAGTCGACGACAGGGGCCGGGGAGAGATACGCAGTATTTT.

V gene TRBV6-6 combines with J gene TRBJ2-5; no reliable D call. This CDR3 has 11 amino acids. Trimming pared 2 bases from V and 5 bases from J, leaving 3 bases between. The V gene's germline CDR1 is MNHNY and CDR2 SVGAGI (reference sequence). The CDR3 DNA reads as TGTGCCAGCAGTTACGGGGAGACCCAGTACTTC. This translates into CASSYGETQYF.

The J gene is TRBJ2-2, the V gene TRBV5-6; D gene uncertain. This CDR3 has 11 residues. The germline gives CDR1 SGHDT, CDR2 YYEEEE. Trimming left V 3 bases short and J 6 bases short, with 3 bases between. CDR3 DNA: TGTGCCAGCAGCTATTCCGGGGAGCTGTTTTTT. Translating gives CASSYSGELFF.

This rearrangement joins TRBV6-6 to TRBJ1-4; D uncertain. The germline V gene has CDR1 MNHNY and CDR2 SVGAGI (reference sequence). Between the trimmed V and J ends, which lost 4 bases and 3 bases, there was a span of 3 bases. This CDR3 region has 12 residues. The DNA of the CDR3 is TGTGCCAGCAGTTTGGCTAATGAAAAACTGTTTTTT. As protein: CASSLANEKLFF.

The chain couples TRBV7-8 to TRBJ2-7; D remains unclear. Trimming removed 3 bases from V and 3 bases from J, with 3 bases in between. Germline V CDR1 and CDR2: SGHVS, FQNEAQ. CDR3 length: 11 residues. The CDR3 sequence is CASSLVYEQYF. The CDR3 nucleotides are TGTGCCAGCAGCTTGGTCTACGAGCAGTACTTC.

The chain employs TRBV13 and TRBJ2-1, with 11 bases aligning to TRBD2. V dropped 5 bases and J dropped 0; count of bases not matched to a gene: 12. The germline gives CDR1 PRHDT, CDR2 FYEKMQ (reference sequence). This CDR3 spans 19 amino acids. CDR3 sequence reads: CASSQELAGVGFSYNEQFF. The CDR3 coding sequence is TGTGCCAGCAGCCAGGAACTAGCGGGAGTAGGTTTCTCCTACAATGAGCAGTTCTTC.

V gene TRBV10-1 combines with J gene TRBJ2-7; TRBD1 aligns across 7 bases. Germline V gene lookup returns CDR1 WNHNN and CDR2 SYGVQD (reference sequence). The CDR3 has 16 amino acids. V shed 7 bases, J shed 2 bases, and the junction held 14 bases outside the gene matches. As DNA, the CDR3 is TGCGCCAGCATATGGTCGACAGGGTCCACGGCCTACGAGCAGTACTTC. This sequence encodes CASIWSTGSTAYEQYF.

This clone was detected only once. The gene calls are TRBV4-1 and TRBJ2-7, with D perhaps TRBD1 or TRBD2 (5 bases each). Germline lookup yields CDR1 MGHRA and CDR2 YSYEKL. Between the trimmed V and J ends, which lost 4 bases and 2 bases, there was a span of 15 bases. The CDR3 extends over 15 amino acids. CDR3 residues: CASSLPGTATYEQYF. CDR3 bases: TGCGCCAGCAGCCTCCCCGGGACCGCAACCTACGAGCAGTACTTC.

The chain is built from TRBV19 and TRBJ1-1; D unclear. V dropped 2 bases and J dropped 1 base, with 5 bases sitting between them. Germline loops: CDR1 LNHDA, CDR2 SQIVND (reference sequence). This CDR3 is 13 amino acids long. CDR3 protein: CASSIWKNTEAFF. The CDR3 DNA is TGTGCCAGTAGTATATGGAAGAACACTGAAGCTTTCTTT.